This TCR beta chain was found in a study of cytomegalovirus exposure and HLA in healthy donors. Comments on this clone: Its cognate antigen is unknown.

The primer mix had 60 Vbeta and 13 Jbeta primers. Here immunoSEQ multiplex PCR was the method, and the copy in TCRdb shows in-frame clones only, minus some. The data contain around 150,000 clones, 78% of them singletons. Notes on the study in general: Reports showed the classifier diagnosing cytomegalovirus status with high specificity and sensitivity. There were a few CMV-associated chains whose specificity for CMV antigens was confirmed in vitro.

The germline V gene encodes CDR1 MNHEY and CDR2 SVGAGI. The CDR3 is 16 residues long. Trimming removed 3 bases from V and 4 bases from J, with 18 bases in between. The rearrangement joins TRBV6-5 to TRBJ1-2; D uncertain. This receptor was identified in a male donor in good health and CMV-seronegative. Sequenced material: PBMCs. CDR3 residues: CASSYKVAYPVYGYTF. CDR3 sequence (DNA): TGTGCCAGCAGTTATAAAGTAGCCTACCCCGTCTATGGCTACACCTTC.